One and the same sample provided the 26 T cell receptor beta chains below, sequenced in a study of CD8+ T cells in alopecia areata. It was cDNA, reverse transcribed from extracted RNA, that served as the sequencing template. The protocol was immunoSEQ multiplex PCR, while the TCRdb copy is restricted to in-frame clones and leaves out a portion. The sample consists of hundreds of thousands of clones, about two fifths of them appearing once. Treatment reported: oral pan-JAK inhibitor, 5-10 mg twice daily. The sequences come from CD4+ T cells sorted from blood, collected at approximately week 30, from a patient treated with tofacitinib. The receptors here all came from a human donor with alopecia areata.

The chain recombines TRBV11-2 with TRBJ1-1; tentative D call: TRBD1 (6 bases). The V gene lost 7 bases and the J gene lost 8 bases, with 14 bases spanning the gap. The CDR3 totals 12 residues. Germline lookup yields CDR1 SGHAT and CDR2 FQNNGV. The CDR3 loop is CASTLERGEAFF. CDR3 nucleotide sequence: TGTGCCAGCACCCTCGAAAGGGGGGAAGCTTTCTTT.

The chain uses TRBV7-2 and TRBJ2-7; D remains ambiguous. Germline-derived CDR1 and CDR2 are SGHTA and FQGNSA. The CDR3 covers 13 residues. V lost 5 bases, J lost 0 bases, and 8 bases lay in between. CDR3 in amino acids: CASSPRTSYEQYF. The CDR3 DNA is TGTGCCAGCAGCCCCCGGACCTCCTACGAGCAGTACTTC.

The gene calls are TRBV19 and TRBJ1-2; D is unresolved. The CDR3 contains 16 residues. From germline, CDR1 is LNHDA and CDR2 SQIVND (reference sequence). Trimming pared 2 bases from V and 8 bases from J, leaving 21 bases between. The CDR3 sequence is CASSIPTQLAHGGYTF. The CDR3 nucleotides read TGTGCCAGTAGTATACCGACCCAACTCGCCCATGGAGGCTACACCTTC.

This clone occurred a few times. V usage is TRBV27 and J usage is TRBJ2-7; TRBD1 agrees at 9 bases. V shed 2 bases and J 5 bases; nucleotides not matched to a gene: 7. Germline V lookup: CDR1 MNHEY, CDR2 SMNVEV (reference sequence). This CDR3 has 15 amino acids. In DNA form, the CDR3 reads TGTGCCAGCAGTTTAGTAGGACAGGGGTTTCACGAGCAGTACTTC. Residues: CASSLVGQGFHEQYF.

The CDR3 DNA reads TGTGCCAGCAGTTATCAGGGATTCGGGGAGCTGTTTTTT. Protein product: CASSYQGFGELFF. The chain links TRBV6-6 to TRBJ2-2, with D possibly matching TRBD1 (5 bases). The CDR3 has 13 residues. Germline loops: CDR1 MNHNY, CDR2 SVGAGI (reference sequence). V was clipped by 3 bases and J by 7 bases, with 9 bases between them.

This clone was seen only a few times. J is TRBJ2-7 and V is TRBV14, with D unresolved. Trimming pared 1 base from V and 0 bases from J, leaving 10 bases between. The CDR3 covers 15 residues. The V gene's germline CDR1 is SGHDN and CDR2 FVKESK. Here the CDR3 reads CASSQAGSSSYEQYF. The CDR3 DNA sequence: TGTGCCAGCAGCCAAGCCGGGTCTAGCTCCTACGAGCAGTACTTC.

The chain carries TRBV6-5 and TRBJ1-1; D gene uncertain. V gave up 1 base and J gave up 1 base, with 10 bases separating them. The length of the CDR3 is 15 residues. Germline lookup yields CDR1 MNHEY and CDR2 SVGAGI. CDR3 amino acids: CASSYFGRENTEAFF. As DNA, the CDR3 is TGTGCCAGCAGTTACTTCGGCCGGGAGAACACTGAAGCTTTCTTT.

The chain carries TRBV7-9 and TRBJ1-2; 8 bases line up with TRBD1. In germline, CDR1 is SEHNR, CDR2 FQNEAQ (reference sequence). The V gene end was trimmed by 3 bases and the J gene end by 6 bases; junction bases not matched to a gene: 3. The CDR3 extends over 13 amino acids. The CDR3 nucleotides are TGTGCCAGCAGCTTGGACAGGGTGGATGGCTACACCTTC. It specifies CASSLDRVDGYTF. The complete variable domain, with remaining parts taken from reference TRBV7-9 and TRBJ1-2, reads DTGVSQNPRHKITKRGQNVTFRCDPISEHNRLYWYRQTLGQGPEFLTYFQNEAQLEKSRLLSDRFSAERPKGSFSTLEIQRTEQGDSAMYLCASSLDRVDGYTFGSGTRLTVV.

This rearrangement joins TRBV19 to TRBJ2-6; D unclear. V was cut by 9 bases and J by 0 bases, with 12 bases left in between. The CDR3 totals 15 residues. In germline, CDR1 is LNHDA, CDR2 SQIVND (reference sequence). The CDR3 nucleotides read TGTGCCAGCAATGTGTACGACTCTGGGGCCAACGTCCTGACTTTC. Protein: CASNVYDSGANVLTF. Drawing the rest from reference TRBV19 and TRBJ2-6, the complete variable domain is DGGITQSPKYLFRKEGQNVTLSCEQNLNHDAMYWYRQDPGQGLRLIYYSQIVNDFQKGDIAEGYSVSREKKESFPLTVTSAQKNPTAFYLCASNVYDSGANVLTFGAGSRLTVL.

For this clone: The junction shows a germline mismatch at one end, possibly a read error. The V call is TRBV29-1, the J call TRBJ1-2, with D unresolved. CDR3 length: 9 residues. Germline assignment: CDR1 SQVTM and CDR2 ANQGSEA. In DNA form, the CDR3 reads TGCAGCATTGACTATGGCTACACCTTC. Its protein product is CSIDYGYTF.

This clone occurred a few times. The rearrangement uses TRBV6-6 and TRBJ1-5; TRBD1 agrees at 7 bases. The CDR3 contains 16 residues. The J segment lost 0 bases and the V segment lost 6 bases, leaving 8 bases of the junction unmatched. Germline lookup yields CDR1 MNHNY and CDR2 SVGAGI (reference sequence). Written as DNA, the CDR3 is TGTGCCAGCAGCGGGGGACAGACATATAGCAATCAGCCCCAGCATTTT. Its protein is CASSGGQTYSNQPQHF.

V usage is TRBV9 and J usage is TRBJ1-2; perhaps TRBD1 as D (5 bases). Trimming pared 0 bases from V and 5 bases from J, leaving 11 bases between. The CDR3 extends over 14 amino acids. The germline CDR1 and CDR2 sequences are SGDLS and YYNGEE. The CDR3: CASSVDGALYGYTF. The DNA of the CDR3 is TGTGCCAGCAGCGTAGACGGGGCACTATATGGCTACACCTTC.

This chain uses TRBV7-2 with TRBJ2-7; D may be TRBD2 (6 bases). The germline V gene has CDR1 SGHTA and CDR2 FQGNSA. Between the trimmed V and J ends, which lost 1 base and 1 base, there was a span of 14 bases. CDR3 length equals 16 residues. Here the CDR3 reads CASSLVGGMASYEQYF. CDR3 in DNA: TGTGCCAGCAGCTTAGTGGGCGGGATGGCGTCCTACGAGCAGTACTTC.

The chain uses TRBV11-2 and TRBJ2-5; 7 bases agree with TRBD2. This CDR3 has 15 residues. The V segment lost 1 base and the J segment 5 bases; nucleotides outside the gene matches: 7. Germline CDR1 SGHAT, CDR2 FQNNGV. The CDR3 protein is CASSLGLRTRETQYF. CDR3 nucleotides: TGTGCCAGCAGCTTAGGCCTTCGGACTAGGGAGACCCAGTACTTC.

The CDR3, as DNA: TGTGCCAGCAGTGAATACGGCAGGAGGAACACTGAAGCTTTCTTT. This gives the protein CASSEYGRRNTEAFF. The chain employs TRBV25-1 and TRBJ1-1, with unresolved D. With 0 bases removed from V and 1 base from J, the gap between germline ends came to 9 bases. CDR3 size: 15 residues. Germline loops: CDR1 MGHDK, CDR2 SYGVNS.

This clone was detected a few times. The chain recombines TRBV11-3 with TRBJ2-3, with 7 bases matching TRBD2. V lost 1 base to trimming and J lost 4 bases; unmatched junction nucleotides: 5. The CDR3 has 15 residues. Germline CDR1 reads SGHNT; CDR2 reads YENEEA. In DNA form, the CDR3 reads TGTGCCAGCAGCTTAGGCGCGGGAGCAGCAGATACGCAGTATTTT. Protein sequence: CASSLGAGAADTQYF.

This clone has only a few counts. The chain combines TRBV6-6 with TRBJ1-5; D is perhaps TRBD1 (5 bases). This CDR3 spans 13 amino acids. Between the trimmed V and J ends, which lost 8 bases and 2 bases, there was a span of 10 bases. Looked up from germline, CDR1 is MNHNY and CDR2 is SVGAGI (reference sequence). CDR3 nucleotides: TGTGCCAGCGTACGGGGCGGCAATCAGCCCCAGCATTTT. It translates to CASVRGGNQPQHF.

CDR3 protein: CASSSRQGNWPQHF. CDR3 in DNA: TGTGCCAGCAGCTCGCGACAGGGGAATTGGCCCCAGCATTTT. This rearrangement joins TRBV7-8 to TRBJ1-5, with 8 bases matching TRBD1. Germline V gene lookup returns CDR1 SGHVS and CDR2 FQNEAQ. The CDR3 extends over 14 amino acids. The ends lost 4 bases at V and 9 bases at J; junction bases unmatched: 8. The whole variable domain, filled in from reference TRBV7-8 and TRBJ1-5, reads GAGVSQSPRYKVAKRGQDVALRCDPISGHVSLFWYQQALGQGPEFLTYFQNEAQLDKSGLPSDRFFAERPEGSVSTLKIQRTQQEDSAVYLCASSSRQGNWPQHFGDGTRLSIL.

The J gene is TRBJ2-2, the V gene TRBV5-1; TRBD1 might be the D (5 bases). The length of the CDR3 is 15 residues. The ends were cut back, 0 bases at V and 5 bases at J, with 11 bases in the middle. The germline CDR1 and CDR2 sequences are SGHRS and YFSETQ. The DNA of the CDR3 is TGCGCCAGCAGCTTGGTCCAGGGTGGAACCGGGGAGCTGTTTTTT. Its translation: CASSLVQGGTGELFF.

This clone was observed a handful of times. The chain has TRBV10-3 and TRBJ2-7, with TRBD2 identical over 9 bases. V was pared by 11 bases and J by 6 bases, with 5 bases of the junction left unmatched. The germline V gene has CDR1 ENHRY and CDR2 SYGVKD. The CDR3 contains 11 residues. DNA of the CDR3: TGTGCCGCGGGGGGGCCCGGCGAGCAGTACTTC. Encoded protein: CAAGGPGEQYF.

The genes are TRBV5-4 and TRBJ2-7; 8 positions match TRBD2. V dropped 5 bases and J dropped 0; count of bases not matched to a gene: 7. There are 15 residues in the CDR3. Per germline, CDR1 SGHNT and CDR2 YYREEE (reference sequence). The CDR3 DNA sequence: TGTGCCAGCAGTCTTAGCGGGGCGAGCTCCTACGAGCAGTACTTC. The encoded protein is CASSLSGASSYEQYF.

V gene TRBV9 combines with J gene TRBJ1-1, with a tentative D call TRBD1 (6 bases). CDR1 is SGDLS, CDR2 YYNGEE, per germline. The V end was cut by 0 bases, the J end by 2 bases, with 11 bases between. The CDR3 totals 15 residues. In DNA, the CDR3 is TGTGCCAGCAGCGTAGATCCAGGGGTTAACACTGAAGCTTTCTTT. Its translation: CASSVDPGVNTEAFF.

The chain uses TRBV5-1 and TRBJ1-5, with TRBD1 matching over 8 bases. Germline-derived CDR1 and CDR2 are SGHRS and YFSETQ. V dropped 0 bases and J dropped 1; count of bases not matched to a gene: 6. This CDR3 has 17 residues. The DNA for the CDR3 is TGCGCCAGCAGCTTGGGGGGCGCAGGGGGCAGCAATCAGCCCCAGCATTTT. It is translated as CASSLGGAGGSNQPQHF.

The chain is built from TRBV6-5 and TRBJ2-3; either TRBD1 or TRBD2 may supply D (5 bases each). This CDR3 region has 16 residues. Trimming pared 3 bases from V and 2 bases from J, leaving 15 bases between. The germline V gene encodes CDR1 MNHEY and CDR2 SVGAGI. This CDR3 reads CASSYDRAGATDTQYF. The CDR3 DNA is TGTGCCAGCAGTTATGATAGGGCCGGGGCCACAGATACGCAGTATTTT.

This clone was detected only once. The chain couples TRBV9 to TRBJ2-2; weak D call: TRBD2 (8 bases). This CDR3 has 15 residues. With 10 bases removed from V and 2 bases from J, the gap between germline ends came to 18 bases. Per the germline V gene, CDR1 is SGDLS and CDR2 is YYNGEE. CDR3 loop: CASGGDRFNTGELFF. The CDR3 DNA is TGTGCCTCCGGGGGGGACAGATTCAACACCGGGGAGCTGTTTTTT. Full variable domain (remainder filled in from reference TRBV9 and TRBJ2-2): DSGVTQTPKHLITATGQRVTLRCSPRSGDLSVYWYQQSLDQGLQFLIQYYNGEERAKGNILERFSAQQFPDLHSELNLSSLELGDSALYFCASGGDRFNTGELFFGEGSRLTVL.

This clone was found a few times. The J gene is TRBJ2-7, the V gene TRBV10-3; D is possibly TRBD1 (5 bases). CDR3 length equals 12 residues. Deletions cut 8 bases from V and 2 bases from J, with 10 bases between. In germline, CDR1 is ENHRY, CDR2 SYGVKD. The chain's CDR3 is CAIAKTAYEQYF. CDR3 in DNA: TGTGCCATCGCGAAGACAGCCTACGAGCAGTACTTC.